Listed below are T cell receptor beta chains from one sample, sequenced in a study of human T cells and chemical hapten exposure. TCRdb redid the calling of the RACE reads with MiXCR, one entry per CDR3 protein. The repertoire holds 65,000 to 70,000 distinct CDR3 sequences, approximately 11% seen once, with 4.5% to 6.5% in the top ten. Sample: whole blood, taken in connection with sensitization to the hapten diphenylcyclopropenone (DPC). These receptors came from a woman in her 50s with alopecia areata. Some clones in this sample may be carry-over from other donors' samples. Both conserved end residues are part of each CDR3. A D gene is named only where the DNA matches it firmly. Clone size appears in some rows only: once, few, many, or a class for an expanded clone.

j_gene	abundance	d_gene	v_gene	CDR3aa	CDR3nt
TRBJ2-7	few	TRBD2	TRBV20-1	CSARGLVTGEQYF	TGCAGTGCCAGGGGACTAGTAACTGGGGAGCAGTACTTC
TRBJ2-2	once	.	TRBV18	CASSPGANTGELFF	TGTGCCAGCTCACCAGGGGCGAACACCGGGGAGCTGTTTTTT
TRBJ2-7	.	.	TRBV4-2	CASSQDRLPSYEQYF	TGTGCCAGCAGCCAAGATAGGCTCCCCTCCTACGAGCAGTACTTC
TRBJ2-1	.	.	TRBV7-2	CASSFRDPWGEQFF	TGTGCCAGCAGCTTTAGGGACCCGTGGGGTGAGCAGTTCTTC
TRBJ2-5	few	.	TRBV28	CASSLIAPETQYF	TGTGCCAGCAGTTTAATAGCTCCGGAGACCCAGTACTTC
TRBJ2-3	many	TRBD1	TRBV7-7	CASSLDRGTDTQYF	TGTGCTAGCAGCTTAGACAGGGGGACAGATACGCAGTATTTT
TRBJ2-7	.	TRBD2	TRBV5-1	CASSVLAESSYEQYF	TGCGCCAGCAGCGTCCTAGCGGAGAGCTCCTACGAGCAGTACTTC
TRBJ2-3	.	TRBD1	TRBV6-5	CASSRNRGARDTQYF	TGTGCCAGCAGTAGGAACAGGGGGGCCCGGGATACGCAGTATTTT
TRBJ2-4	many	TRBD2	TRBV7-2	CASSLDGGGNIQYF	TGTGCCAGCAGCTTAGATGGCGGGGGAAACATTCAGTACTTC
TRBJ1-1	few	.	TRBV7-8	CASSPLTLNTEAFF	TGTGCCAGCAGCCCCCTGACCTTAAACACTGAAGCTTTCTTT
TRBJ1-2	.	.	TRBV20-1	CSTDAYGYTF	TGCAGCACGGACGCCTATGGCTACACCTTC
TRBJ2-7	many	TRBD2	TRBV10-2	CASSVPAAGVPYEQYF	TGCGCCAGCAGTGTGCCAGCCGCGGGAGTACCCTACGAGCAGTACTTC
TRBJ1-1	few	.	TRBV6-1	CASRPRGRVYTEAFF	TGTGCCAGCAGACCCCGCGGGAGGGTTTACACTGAAGCTTTCTTT
TRBJ1-2	many	.	TRBV30	CAWSVVSGYFYGYTF	TGTGCCTGGAGTGTTGTCTCTGGATATTTCTATGGCTACACCTTC
TRBJ1-2	few	.	TRBV20-1	CSARDPRHHYGYTF	TGCAGTGCTAGAGATCCACGTCACCACTATGGCTACACCTTC
TRBJ1-6	many	TRBD1	TRBV5-1	CASSPRTGGTTLHF	TGCGCCAGCAGCCCCCGGACAGGAGGAACCACCCTCCACTTT
TRBJ2-3	.	.	TRBV9	CASSVTSTDTQYF	TGTGCCAGCAGCGTAACGAGCACAGATACGCAGTATTTT
TRBJ2-5	.	TRBD2	TRBV20-1	CSARDFSGRGETQYF	TGCAGTGCTAGAGATTTTAGCGGGAGGGGAGAGACCCAGTACTTC
TRBJ2-2	.	TRBD1	TRBV7-6	CASSRRGTGGSANTGELFF	TGTGCCAGCAGCCGCCGGGGGACAGGGGGGTCTGCGAACACCGGGGAGCTGTTTTTT
TRBJ1-5	many	.	TRBV29-1	CSAGVSNQPQHF	TGCAGCGCAGGGGTTAGCAATCAGCCCCAGCATTTT
TRBJ2-7	many	.	TRBV14	CASSQAIPLVTLAEISSSYEQYF	TGTGCCAGCAGCCAAGCAATTCCCCTCGTAACGTTAGCTGAGATAAGTAGCTCCTACGAGCAGTACTTC
TRBJ2-5	many	TRBD2	TRBV9	CASSVSGKQETQYF	TGTGCCAGCAGCGTAAGCGGGAAACAAGAGACCCAGTACTTC
TRBJ2-1	.	TRBD2	TRBV20-1	CSARDTGGPKIEQFF	TGCAGTGCTAGAGATACGGGAGGGCCAAAGATTGAGCAGTTCTTC
TRBJ1-5	few	.	TRBV4-2	CASSQSDQPQHF	TGTGCCAGCAGCCAAAGTGACCAGCCCCAGCATTTT
TRBJ1-2	.	TRBD1	TRBV11-2	CASSAGSQGPGTYGYTF	TGTGCCAGCAGCGCCGGTTCACAGGGGCCAGGTACCTATGGCTACACCTTC
TRBJ2-5	few	TRBD2	TRBV7-3	CASSLRGPTSGQETQYF	TGTGCCAGCAGCTTAAGGGGGCCGACTAGCGGACAAGAGACCCAGTACTTC
TRBJ1-1	many	TRBD1	TRBV4-3	CASSHHRGISTEAFF	TGCGCCAGCAGCCACCACAGGGGTATTTCCACTGAAGCTTTCTTT
TRBJ1-6	many	.	TRBV27	CASSFSAATAGSPLHF	TGTGCCAGCAGTTTCTCCGCTGCCACCGCGGGATCACCCCTCCACTTT
TRBJ1-2	.	.	TRBV9	CASRQGNGYTF	TGTGCCAGCAGACAGGGTAATGGCTACACCTTC
TRBJ2-7	.	.	TRBV30	CAWSATPSSRDHYEQYF	TGTGCCTGGAGCGCCACCCCTTCCTCCCGGGATCACTACGAGCAGTACTTC
TRBJ1-2	few	.	TRBV28	CASSSTRGYTF	TGTGCCAGCAGTTCAACGCGTGGCTACACCTTC
TRBJ2-2	.	TRBD2	TRBV9	CASSAQTSGNTGELFF	TGTGCCAGCAGCGCGCAGACTAGCGGAAACACCGGGGAGCTGTTTTTT
TRBJ1-4	few	TRBD1	TRBV18	CASSPDRVEKLFF	TGTGCCAGCTCACCGGACAGGGTAGAAAAACTGTTTTTT
TRBJ2-1	few	TRBD2	TRBV9	CASSVLGRAYNEQFF	TGTGCCAGCAGCGTTCTAGGGAGGGCCTACAATGAGCAGTTCTTC
TRBJ2-5	.	.	TRBV29-1	CSVEGPPGLETQYF	TGCAGCGTTGAAGGTCCCCCCGGTTTGGAGACCCAGTACTTC
TRBJ2-4	.	.	TRBV2	CASSLTGENIQYF	TGTGCCAGCAGTTTAACGGGAGAAAACATTCAGTACTTC
TRBJ2-5	few	.	TRBV27	CASSLATGVKAQYF	TGTGCCAGCAGTTTGGCCACAGGAGTAAAGGCCCAGTACTTC
TRBJ1-4	many	TRBD1	TRBV27	CASSLMTGLGEKLFF	TGTGCCAGCAGTTTAATGACAGGGTTAGGTGAAAAACTGTTTTTT
TRBJ1-4	.	.	TRBV10-2	CASSEGIEKLFF	TGCGCCAGCAGTGAGGGTATTGAAAAACTGTTTTTT
TRBJ2-3	.	TRBD2	TRBV7-2	CASSLIGTSGPDTQYF	TGTGCCAGCAGCTTAATTGGGACTAGCGGTCCAGATACGCAGTATTTT
TRBJ1-5	few	TRBD1	TRBV9	CASSAGTGFEQPQHF	TGTGCCAGCAGCGCGGGGACAGGTTTTGAGCAGCCCCAGCATTTT
TRBJ2-3	.	TRBD2	TRBV10-2	CASSESRGNTQYF	TGCGCCAGCAGTGAGTCGCGGGGGAATACGCAGTATTTT
TRBJ2-5	many	TRBD2	TRBV5-1	CASSLTAGGLQETQYF	TGCGCCAGCAGCTTGACAGCGGGAGGCCTCCAAGAGACCCAGTACTTC
TRBJ2-5	few	.	TRBV3-1	CASSQPPPETQYF	TGTGCCAGCAGCCAACCCCCCCCGGAGACCCAGTACTTC
TRBJ2-1	.	.	TRBV6-5	CASSYSTISSSYNEQFF	TGTGCCAGCAGTTACTCTACAATCTCAAGCTCCTACAATGAGCAGTTCTTC
TRBJ1-6	many	.	TRBV5-8	CASSSRSSPLHF	TGTGCCAGCAGCAGTCGGTCGTCACCCCTCCACTTT
TRBJ1-3	.	.	TRBV6-6	CASSFGASGNTIYF	TGTGCCAGCAGTTTTGGCGCGTCTGGAAACACCATATATTTT
TRBJ2-5	many	TRBD2	TRBV7-9	CASSSRTSGSIFPETQYF	TGTGCCAGCAGCTCACGGACTAGCGGGAGTATCTTCCCAGAGACCCAGTACTTC
TRBJ2-1	.	TRBD1	TRBV7-6	CASSRQGGSYNEQFF	TGTGCCAGCAGCCGACAGGGTGGCTCCTACAATGAGCAGTTCTTC
TRBJ1-1	many	.	TRBV14	CASSQPGQNTEAFF	TGTGCCAGCAGCCAACCGGGACAGAACACTGAAGCTTTCTTT
TRBJ2-3	few	.	TRBV20-1	CSAALTDTQYF	TGCAGTGCCGCGTTGACAGATACGCAGTATTTT
TRBJ1-2	many	TRBD1	TRBV7-8	CASSLMTGRTHGYTF	TGTGCCAGCAGCTTAATGACAGGGAGGACCCATGGCTACACCTTC
TRBJ1-3	few	.	TRBV28	CASSQPEDSSGNTIYF	TGTGCCAGCAGCCAGCCCGAGGACAGCTCTGGAAACACCATATATTTT
TRBJ2-1	many	.	TRBV4-3	CASSQDEGGVNEQFF	TGCGCCAGCAGCCAAGATGAAGGTGGAGTGAATGAGCAGTTCTTC
TRBJ2-7	.	.	TRBV11-2	CASSRQERISEQYF	TGTGCCAGCAGCCGACAGGAACGGATCTCCGAGCAGTACTTC
TRBJ1-5	many	.	TRBV18	CASSPSDVSNQPQHF	TGTGCCAGCTCCCCGTCGGACGTTAGCAATCAGCCCCAGCATTTT
TRBJ2-1	.	TRBD1	TRBV27	CASSNAGGSYNEQFF	TGTGCCAGCAGTAATGCAGGGGGCTCCTACAATGAGCAGTTCTTC
TRBJ2-3	.	.	TRBV7-2	CASSAQPPRLTTSTDTQYF	TGTGCCAGCAGCGCCCAACCTCCTCGACTGACTACTAGCACAGATACGCAGTATTTT
TRBJ1-6	.	.	TRBV30	CAWSVDSPLHF	TGTGCCTGGAGTGTAGATTCACCCCTCCACTTT